The 26 T cell receptor beta chains below were found in one sample sequenced in a study of cytomegalovirus exposure and HLA in healthy donors. TCRdb's table, derived via immunoSEQ multiplex PCR, lists solely in-frame clones and lacks some. This table holds 150,000 or so clones, 85% to 90% found once. The sequencing input was PBMCs. Receptors originate from a human donor in good health.

The chain uses TRBV5-4 and TRBJ2-1; 8 bases line up with TRBD1. CDR3 size: 15 residues. The germline gives CDR1 SGHNT, CDR2 YYREEE (reference sequence). After removal of 3 bases from V and 6 bases from J, the junction contained 8 bases not matched to a gene. The CDR3 is CASSSQGAHSNEQFF. The CDR3 region has the DNA TGTGCCAGCAGCTCGCAGGGGGCGCATAGCAATGAGCAGTTCTTC.

Only one count was recorded for this clone. The chain combines TRBV7-6 with TRBJ2-3, with D possibly matching TRBD2 (5 bases). V gave up 5 bases and J gave up 0 bases, with 15 bases separating them. Looked up from germline, CDR1 is SGHVS and CDR2 is FNYEAQ. The CDR3 runs to 16 residues. CDR3 sequence: CASSLQSTGSTDTQYF. The CDR3 DNA is TGTGCCAGCAGCCTTCAGAGCACGGGAAGCACAGATACGCAGTATTTT.

The chain carries TRBV15 and TRBJ1-5; D is possibly TRBD1 (5 bases). The V gene lost 6 bases and the J gene lost 2 bases, with 8 bases spanning the gap. There are 13 residues in the CDR3. Germline V gene data show CDR1 as LNHNV and CDR2 as YYDKDF (reference sequence). CDR3 amino acids: CATSQGGNQPQHF. DNA for the CDR3: TGTGCCACCAGTCAGGGCGGCAATCAGCCCCAGCATTTT.

The gene calls are TRBV28 and TRBJ2-6, with D unclear. This CDR3 has 17 residues. Germline values: CDR1 MDHEN, CDR2 SYDVKM. V was trimmed by 6 bases and J by 4 bases, leaving 19 bases between them. Written as DNA, the CDR3 is TGTGCCAGCAGCCCCCCCTCAGAGGCCTTAGGGGCCAACGTCCTGACTTTC. Encoded protein: CASSPPSEALGANVLTF.

The table lists this clone with a few counts. The chain combines TRBV29-1 with TRBJ2-2, with D unresolved. Germline CDR1 is SQVTM and CDR2 is ANQGSEA. V lost 5 bases and J 5 bases, leaving 6 bases between the germline ends. The CDR3 sequence is 11 residues long. The CDR3 DNA sequence: TGCAGCGTTTTTCAGACCGGGGAGCTGTTTTTT. Amino acids: CSVFQTGELFF.

This clone was observed a few times. This chain connects TRBV6-1 to TRBJ2-7; 7 bases align to TRBD1. Germline V gene data show CDR1 as MNHNS and CDR2 as SASEGT. The V segment lost 10 bases and the J segment 3 bases; nucleotides outside the gene matches: 6. The CDR3 is 12 amino acids. DNA for the CDR3: TGTGCCATCGCGACAGGGCGCTACGAGCAGTACTTC. It encodes CAIATGRYEQYF.

The genes are TRBV27 and TRBJ2-7; 10 positions agree with TRBD2. This CDR3 is built from 14 residues. Germline-derived CDR1 and CDR2 are MNHEY and SMNVEV (reference sequence). Trimming at V came to 10 bases and at J to 6 bases, leaving 12 bases not matched to a gene. This CDR3 reads CATSISGRQAEQYF. The CDR3 coding sequence is TGTGCCACTTCTATTAGCGGGAGGCAGGCCGAGCAGTACTTC.

This rearrangement joins TRBV7-3 to TRBJ2-1; 8 nucleotides line up with TRBD2. CDR1 and CDR2 from the germline V gene are SGHTA and FQGTGA. Trimming removed 5 bases from V and 4 bases from J; junction bases left unmatched: 7. The CDR3 is 15 amino acids. CDR3 in DNA: TGTGCCAGCAGCAGGAGCGGGAGTTCTTACAATGAGCAGTTCTTC. As protein: CASSRSGSSYNEQFF.

The V and J genes are TRBV11-2 and TRBJ2-4; 7 bases align to TRBD1. The CDR3 loop spans 15 amino acids. The germline gives CDR1 SGHAT, CDR2 FQNNGV. The trim removed 4 bases at V and 4 bases at J, leaving 7 bases unmatched. The CDR3 coding sequence is TGTGCCAGCAGCTATGGGACAGCCGTAAAAAACATTCAGTACTTC. It translates to CASSYGTAVKNIQYF.

As concerns this clone: A much more abundant neighbour one base away suggests this may be a read error. V is TRBV2 and J is TRBJ2-5, with D hard to call. Germline-derived CDR1 and CDR2 are SNHLY and FYNNEI. The CDR3 runs to 11 residues. V lost 6 bases and J lost 3, with 5 bases in between. This CDR3 is CASSLKETQYF. As DNA, the CDR3 is TGTGCCAGCAGCCTAAAAGAGACCCAGTACTTC.

The chain has TRBV4-3 and TRBJ1-2; D is undetermined. V dropped 0 bases and J dropped 2 bases, with 22 bases sitting between them. CDR1 LGHNA and CDR2 YSLEER come from the germline V gene. CDR3 length equals 19 residues. This CDR3 reads CASSQDLASVTLRNYGYTF. CDR3 in DNA: TGCGCCAGCAGCCAAGATCTTGCCAGCGTGACCTTACGAAACTATGGCTACACCTTC.

This chain uses TRBV7-2 with TRBJ1-2; maybe TRBD1 (5 bases). CDR3 size: 14 residues. V lost 3 bases, J lost 3 bases, and 11 bases lay in between. The germline V gene has CDR1 SGHTA and CDR2 FQGNSA. The CDR3 region has the DNA TGTGCCAGCAGCTTTGGAAAAGGGGACTATGGCTACACCTTC. Protein sequence: CASSFGKGDYGYTF. The full variable domain, in which reference TRBV7-2 and TRBJ1-2 provide the parts outside the CDR3, is GAGVSQSPSNKVTEKGKDVELRCDPISGHTALYWYRQSLGQGLEFLIYFQGNSAPDKSGLPSDRFSAERTGGSVSTLTIQRTQQEDSAVYLCASSFGKGDYGYTFGSGTRLTVV.

The chain has TRBV28 and TRBJ1-2; no firm D call. V was clipped by 6 bases and J by 5 bases, with 10 bases between them. The CDR3 is made up of 12 amino acids. Germline CDR1 is MDHEN and CDR2 is SYDVKM. This CDR3 is CASSQSVYGYTF. The CDR3 DNA sequence: TGTGCCAGCAGCCAAAGCGTGTATGGCTACACCTTC.

V and J are TRBV7-2 and TRBJ1-1; 10 nucleotides line up with TRBD1. Germline V lookup: CDR1 SGHTA, CDR2 FQGNSA. This CDR3 spans 12 amino acids. V trimming: 8 bases; J trimming: 5 bases; junction bases outside the gene matches: 2. The chain's CDR3 is CASGTGATEAFF. DNA for the CDR3: TGTGCCAGCGGGACAGGGGCGACTGAAGCTTTCTTT.

Only one count was recorded for this clone. The rearrangement uses TRBV9 and TRBJ2-1; D uncertain. This CDR3 comprises 16 residues. CDR1 is SGDLS, CDR2 YYNGEE, per germline. V was clipped by 0 bases and J by 7 bases, with 17 bases between them. The CDR3 nucleotides read TGTGCCAGCAGCGTAGCCGGAGACCTAAGATCGAATGAGCAGTTCTTC. Its translation: CASSVAGDLRSNEQFF. The full variable domain, in which reference TRBV9 and TRBJ2-1 provide the parts outside the CDR3, is DSGVTQTPKHLITATGQRVTLRCSPRSGDLSVYWYQQSLDQGLQFLIQYYNGEERAKGNILERFSAQQFPDLHSELNLSSLELGDSALYFCASSVAGDLRSNEQFFGPGTRLTVL.

This clone came up a few times. J is TRBJ2-7 and V is TRBV4-1; weak D call: TRBD2 (5 bases). From germline, CDR1 is MGHRA and CDR2 YSYEKL. The CDR3 spans 16 residues. Trimming stripped 4 bases from V and 3 bases from J, with 19 bases between. The CDR3 here is CASSPTTRPDHYEQYF. The CDR3 nucleotides read TGCGCCAGCAGCCCGACTACCCGACCGGACCACTACGAGCAGTACTTC.

The chain couples TRBV29-1 to TRBJ2-1; TRBD2 matches 7 bases. The V and J ends lost 0 bases and 10 bases, in that order; junction bases with no gene match: 6. This CDR3 has 13 residues. Germline assignment: CDR1 SQVTM and CDR2 ANQGSEA. The CDR3 reads CSVEDMREREQFF. CDR3 sequence (DNA): TGCAGCGTTGAAGATATGCGGGAGAGGGAGCAGTTCTTC.

This sequence joins TRBV13 and TRBJ2-5, with D possibly being TRBD2 (5 bases). The CDR3 length is 14 residues. V lost 2 bases, J lost 8 bases, and 15 bases lay in between. Germline CDR1 reads PRHDT; CDR2 reads FYEKMQ (reference sequence). The CDR3 here is CASSLFGVMGTQYF. As DNA, the CDR3 is TGTGCCAGCAGCTTATTCGGGGTGATGGGAACCCAGTACTTC.

This clone was observed once. This chain links TRBV4-3 with TRBJ2-7, with D perhaps matching TRBD2 (5 bases). The CDR3 consists of 15 residues. CDR1 is LGHNA, CDR2 YSLEER, per germline. Deletions cut 0 bases from V and 2 bases from J, with 11 bases between. CDR3 bases: TGCGCCAGCAGCCAAGAGGGCACCGGGGCCTACGAGCAGTACTTC. This sequence encodes CASSQEGTGAYEQYF.

The V and J genes are TRBV30 and TRBJ1-4, with 8 bases lining up with TRBD1. Germline V lookup: CDR1 GTSNPN, CDR2 SVGIG (reference sequence). The CDR3 length is 13 residues. The trim removed 2 bases at V and 5 bases at J, leaving 1 base unmatched. The CDR3 sequence: CAWSRQGNEKLFF. CDR3 bases: TGTGCCTGGAGTCGACAGGGGAATGAAAAACTGTTTTTT. Full variable domain (outside the CDR3, taken from reference TRBV30 and TRBJ1-4): SQTIHQWPATLVQPVGSPLSLECTVEGTSNPNLYWYRQAAGRGLQLLFYSVGIGQISSEVPQNLSASRPQDRQFILSSKKLLLSDSGFYLCAWSRQGNEKLFFGSGTQLSVL.

CDR3: CASSELGFNQPQHF. CDR3 DNA sequence: TGTGCCAGCAGTGAACTGGGCTTCAATCAGCCCCAGCATTTT. This chain joins TRBV25-1 and TRBJ1-5; unclear D gene. The CDR3 totals 14 residues. Looked up from germline, CDR1 is MGHDK and CDR2 is SYGVNS. V lost 2 bases and J 3 bases, leaving 8 bases between the germline ends.

V usage is TRBV15 and J usage is TRBJ1-2; TRBD1 is a possible D gene (5 bases). The CDR3 contains 19 residues. V lost 3 bases to trimming and J lost 4 bases, with 27 bases between them. Germline V gene sequence: CDR1 LNHNV, CDR2 YYDKDF (reference sequence). CDR3: CATSRYPGTFGGVTYGYTF. CDR3 sequence (DNA): TGTGCCACCAGCAGGTACCCCGGAACTTTCGGGGGGGTTACCTATGGCTACACCTTC.

CDR3 region: CASSGEGTGSNQPQHF. CDR3 bases: TGTGCCAGCTCAGGAGAAGGGACAGGGAGCAATCAGCCCCAGCATTTT. The chain recombines TRBV18 with TRBJ1-5; 9 nucleotides agree with TRBD1. This CDR3 has 16 amino acids. Germline CDR1 KGHSH, CDR2 LQKENI. The J segment lost 1 base and the V segment lost 5 bases, leaving 6 bases of the junction unmatched. The full variable domain, rest sourced from reference TRBV18 and TRBJ1-5, is NAGVMQNPRHLVRRRGQEARLRCSPMKGHSHVYWYRQLPEEGLKFMVYLQKENIIDESGMPKERFSAEFPKEGPSILRIQQVVRGDSAAYFCASSGEGTGSNQPQHFGDGTRLSIL.

The chain recombines TRBV5-1 with TRBJ2-1; the D is unclear. Germline V gene data show CDR1 as SGHRS and CDR2 as YFSETQ. V shed 4 bases and J shed 5 bases, with 13 bases lying between them. This CDR3 spans 14 amino acids. This CDR3 is CASSPLRRNNEQFF. CDR3 DNA: TGCGCCAGCAGCCCCTTACGGAGAAACAATGAGCAGTTCTTC.

This rearrangement joins TRBV11-2 to TRBJ2-3, with 8 bases that match TRBD2. The V and J ends lost 7 bases and 5 bases, in that order; junction bases with no gene match: 11. The germline CDR1 and CDR2 sequences are SGHAT and FQNNGV. The CDR3 is 15 residues long. This chain's CDR3 is CASTPLAGTKDTQYF. The CDR3 DNA follows: TGTGCCAGCACCCCATTAGCGGGGACGAAAGATACGCAGTATTTT. Together with reference TRBV11-2 and TRBJ2-3, the CDR3 gives the full variable domain: EAGVAQSPRYKIIEKRQSVAFWCNPISGHATLYWYQQILGQGPKLLIQFQNNGVVDDSQLPKDRFSAERLKGVDSTLKIQPAKLEDSAVYLCASTPLAGTKDTQYFGPGTRLTVL.

The V and J genes are TRBV27 and TRBJ1-5; D may be TRBD1 (5 bases). The CDR3 is 14 residues long. Germline assignment: CDR1 MNHEY and CDR2 SMNVEV (reference sequence). V lost 2 bases to trimming and J lost 6 bases, with 11 bases between them. CDR3 loop: CASSLRQGGQPQHF. Here the CDR3 DNA reads TGTGCCAGCAGTTTAAGGCAGGGAGGTCAGCCCCAGCATTTT.